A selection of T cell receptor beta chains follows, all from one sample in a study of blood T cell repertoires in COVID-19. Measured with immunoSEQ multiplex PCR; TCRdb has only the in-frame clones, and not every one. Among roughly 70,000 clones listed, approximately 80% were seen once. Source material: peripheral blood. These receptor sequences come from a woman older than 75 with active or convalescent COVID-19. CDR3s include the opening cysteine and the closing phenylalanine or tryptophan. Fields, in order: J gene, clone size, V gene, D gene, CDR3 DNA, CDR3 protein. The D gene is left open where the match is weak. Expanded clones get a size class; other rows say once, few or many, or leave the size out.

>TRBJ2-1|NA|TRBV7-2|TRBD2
TGTGCCAGCAGCTTAGAGCTAGCGGGAGGCCGGAATGAGCAGTTCTTC
CASSLELAGGRNEQFF
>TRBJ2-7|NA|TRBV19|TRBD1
TGTGCCAGTAGTATAGGGGACAGGGGCAACGAGCAGTACTTC
CASSIGDRGNEQYF
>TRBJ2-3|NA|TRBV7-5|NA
TGTGTCAGAAGCTTACGAAGTGGTAGCGGCCCCTTCACAGATACGCAGTATTTT
CVRSLRSGSGPFTDTQYF
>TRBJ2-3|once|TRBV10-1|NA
TGCGCCAGCAGTGAGGGCCTAGCAGATACGCAGTATTTT
CASSEGLADTQYF
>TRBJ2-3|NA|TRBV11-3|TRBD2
TGTGCCAGCAGCCGAGGGCTAGCGGGAGTAGTTGCCGCAGATACGCAGTATTTT
CASSRGLAGVVAADTQYF
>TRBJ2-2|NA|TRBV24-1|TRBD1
TGTGCCACCAGTGACCACAGGGGCACCGGGGAGCTGTTTTTT
CATSDHRGTGELFF
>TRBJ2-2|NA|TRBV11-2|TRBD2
TGTGCCAGCAGCCTAAGACTAGCGGGAGAATCTTCCGGGGAGCTGTTTTTT
CASSLRLAGESSGELFF
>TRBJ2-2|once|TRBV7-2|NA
TGTGCCAGCAGCTTAGCGCTCGGGGCCGGGGAGCTGTTTTTT
CASSLALGAGELFF
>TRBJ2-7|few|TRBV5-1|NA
TGCGCCAGCAGCTTGGAATCGGGCGAGCAGTACTTC
CASSLESGEQYF
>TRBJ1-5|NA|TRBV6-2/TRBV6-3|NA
TGTGCCAGCAGTCCCCCGACAGACACGAGGCCCCAGCATTTT
CASSPPTDTRPQHF
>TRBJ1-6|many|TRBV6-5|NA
TGTGCCAGCAGCCAGGGAAATTCACCCCTCCACTTT
CASSQGNSPLHF
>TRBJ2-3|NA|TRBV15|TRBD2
TGTGCCACCAGCAGAAACCCGGGACTAGCCACAGATACGCAGTATTTT
CATSRNPGLATDTQYF
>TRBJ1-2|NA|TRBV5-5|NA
TGTGCCAGCAGCTTGGCCATGAGGTATAGGTCTGAGGGCTACACCTTC
CASSLAMRYRSEGYTF
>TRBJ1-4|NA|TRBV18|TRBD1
TGTGCCAGCTTTCAACGGACAGGGGCTAATGAAAAACTGTTTTTT
CASFQRTGANEKLFF
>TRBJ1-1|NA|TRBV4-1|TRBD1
TGCGCCAGCAGCCTTACAGGGGCGGAAGCTTTCTTT
CASSLTGAEAFF
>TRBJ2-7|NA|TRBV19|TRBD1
TGTGCCAGTAGCGGACAGGGACGGTACGAGCAGTACTTC
CASSGQGRYEQYF
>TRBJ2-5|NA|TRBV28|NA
TGTGCCAGCAGTCCCGAATTTGCCACCAGTCCTGAGACCCAGTACTTC
CASSPEFATSPETQYF
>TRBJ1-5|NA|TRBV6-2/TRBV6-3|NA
TGTGCCAGCAGTTACGTGTCAGGGGCTCAGCCCCAGCATTTT
CASSYVSGAQPQHF
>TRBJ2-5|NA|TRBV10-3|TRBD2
TGTGCCATCAGTGAGTCTAGTTTCGGCGGGGGGGCCGAGAAGACCCAGTACTTC
CAISESSFGGGAEKTQYF
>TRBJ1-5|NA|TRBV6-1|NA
TGTGCCAGCAGTGAACGGACAGCAGCCCAGCATTTT
CASSERTAAQHF
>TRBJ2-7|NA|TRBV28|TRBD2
TGTGCCAGCAAGAATGGCGGGAGTCGTGCCGAGCAGTACTTC
CASKNGGSRAEQYF
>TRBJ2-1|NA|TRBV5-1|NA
TGCGCCAGCAGCTTACAGGACTCCTACAATGAGCAGTTCTTC
CASSLQDSYNEQFF
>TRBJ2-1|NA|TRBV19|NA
TGTGCCAGTAGTATACCTAGAGGGGGCTCCTACAATGAGCAGTTCTTC
CASSIPRGGSYNEQFF
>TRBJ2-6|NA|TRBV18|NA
TGTGCCAGCTCACCGGGATGGGAGGCGAGCTCTGGGGCCAACGTCCTGACTTTC
CASSPGWEASSGANVLTF
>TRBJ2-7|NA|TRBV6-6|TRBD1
TGTGCCAGCAGTCCCGGACAGGGGCCCCCCTACGAGCAGTACTTC
CASSPGQGPPYEQYF
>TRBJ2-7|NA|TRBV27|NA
TGTGCCAGCAGTTTATCCGGGGGACTTTACGAGCAGTACTTC
CASSLSGGLYEQYF
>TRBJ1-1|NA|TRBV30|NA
TGTGCCTGGAGTGTATTTTCTAATGAAGCTTTCTTT
CAWSVFSNEAFF
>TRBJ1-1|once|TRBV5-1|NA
TGCGCCAGCAACGGTCTGGAGGGACTGAACACTGAAGCTTTCTTT
CASNGLEGLNTEAFF
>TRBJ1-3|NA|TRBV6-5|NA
TGTGCCAGCACCTTCGGAGGGGCTGGAAACACCATATATTTT
CASTFGGAGNTIYF
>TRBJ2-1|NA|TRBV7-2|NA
TGTGCCAGCAGCTTAGTACCGGCGGGGCAGTTCTTC
CASSLVPAGQFF
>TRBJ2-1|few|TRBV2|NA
TGTGCCAGCAAGGTCAGCGGCCCCTACAATGAGCAGTTCTTC
CASKVSGPYNEQFF
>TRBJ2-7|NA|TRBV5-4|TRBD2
TGTGCCAGCAGCCCGGGACTAGCGGGGGGGCTCTACGAGCAGTACTTC
CASSPGLAGGLYEQYF
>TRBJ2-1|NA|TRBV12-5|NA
TGTGCTAGTGGTTTGAACAGCTGGAATGAGCAGTTCTTC
CASGLNSWNEQFF
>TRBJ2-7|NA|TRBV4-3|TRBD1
TGCGCCAGCAGCCAAGGACAGGGACACTACGAGCAGTACTTC
CASSQGQGHYEQYF
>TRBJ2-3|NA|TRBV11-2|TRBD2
TGTGCCAGCAACAGACTAGCGGGGGGGCTGGGCACAGATACGCAGTATTTT
CASNRLAGGLGTDTQYF
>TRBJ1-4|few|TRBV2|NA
TGTGCCAGCAGTGATACGGGGAACACTAATGAAAAACTGTTTTTT
CASSDTGNTNEKLFF
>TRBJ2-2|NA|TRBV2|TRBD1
TGTGCCAGCAGCGGACAGGGTACGGGGGAGCTGTTTTTT
CASSGQGTGELFF
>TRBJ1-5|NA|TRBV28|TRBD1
TGTGCCAGCAGTGACAGGGGCAAGGATCAGCCCCAGCATTTT
CASSDRGKDQPQHF
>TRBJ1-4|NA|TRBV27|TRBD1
TGTGCCAGCAGTTTGGGACAGCTCGATAATGAAAAACTGTTTTTT
CASSLGQLDNEKLFF
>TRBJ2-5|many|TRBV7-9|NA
TGTGCCAGCAGCTCAACGGTCGCAGTTAGGGGTGGCGAGACCCAGTACTTC
CASSSTVAVRGGETQYF
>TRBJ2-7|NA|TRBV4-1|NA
TGCGCCAGCAGCCTTATAAACGCAGTCTCCTACGAGCAGTACTTC
CASSLINAVSYEQYF
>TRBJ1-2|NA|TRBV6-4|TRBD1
TGTGCCAGCAGCAGGACAGGGGGCTTGTATGGCTACACCTTC
CASSRTGGLYGYTF
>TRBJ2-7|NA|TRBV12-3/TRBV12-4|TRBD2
TGTGCCAGCAGGCGGACTAGCGGCTACGAGCAGTACTTC
CASRRTSGYEQYF
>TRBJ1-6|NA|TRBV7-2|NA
TGTGCCAGCAGCTTAGCGCGGAATTCACCCCTCCACTTT
CASSLARNSPLHF
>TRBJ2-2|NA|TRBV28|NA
TGTGCCAGCACTGAACGGGGGTCTTTGAACACCGGGGAGCTGTTTTTT
CASTERGSLNTGELFF
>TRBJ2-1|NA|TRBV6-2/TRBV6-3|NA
TGTGCCAGCAGTAGCCGCCGGGGGAGTAAGTACAATGAGCAGTTCTTC
CASSSRRGSKYNEQFF
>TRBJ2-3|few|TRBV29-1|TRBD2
TGCAGCGTTCCCCCTAGCGGGAGTTTCGATACGCAGTATTTT
CSVPPSGSFDTQYF
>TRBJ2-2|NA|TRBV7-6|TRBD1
TGTGCCAGCAGCCCCATAGGGGGCTGGACCGGGGAGCTGTTTTTT
CASSPIGGWTGELFF
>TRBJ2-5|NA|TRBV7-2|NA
TGTGCCAGCAGCTTAGCGGGGGGGGGCGAGACCCAGTACTTC
CASSLAGGGETQYF